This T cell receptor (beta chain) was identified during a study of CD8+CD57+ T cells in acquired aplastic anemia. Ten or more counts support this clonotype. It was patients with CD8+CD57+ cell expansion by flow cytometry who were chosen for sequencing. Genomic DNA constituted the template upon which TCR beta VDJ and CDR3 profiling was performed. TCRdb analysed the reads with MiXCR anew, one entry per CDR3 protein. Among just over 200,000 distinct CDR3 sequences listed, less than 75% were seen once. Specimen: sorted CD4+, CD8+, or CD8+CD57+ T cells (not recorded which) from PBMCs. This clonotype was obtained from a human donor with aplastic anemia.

The CDR3 bases are TGTGCCAGCAGCAAGTTAGTATTTAGGGGGGGGCCGGCGTATGGCTACACCTTC. It codes for CASSKLVFRGGPAYGYTF. V gene TRBV6-5 combines with J gene TRBJ1-2; maybe TRBD1 (6 bases). Trimming stripped 6 bases from V and 5 bases from J, with 28 bases between. CDR1 and CDR2 from the germline V gene are MNHEY and SVGAGI. The CDR3 covers 18 residues.